This T cell receptor (beta chain) was identified in a study of identifying expanded T cells in peripheral blood. Study results and caveats: Roughly two-week clone count variance significantly increased as total template count grew.

During the collection period, no donor immune events like infections were recorded. Generated by immunoSEQ multiplex PCR, the TCRdb table keeps only in-frame clones and is missing some. Here the sample spans about 83,000 clones, 70% to 90% being singletons. As for this clone: Antigen specificity is unknown.

Germline CDR1 reads SGHTA; CDR2 reads FQGNSA. V was clipped by 2 bases and J by 6 bases; unmatched bases: 4. This CDR3 has 14 amino acids. The chain uses TRBV7-2 and TRBJ2-5, with 9 bases identical to TRBD2. The clonotype was recovered from a person aged 18 to 70 in good health. The sample was blood. The CDR3 is CASSLLAGTQTQYF. CDR3 sequence (DNA): TGTGCCAGCAGCTTACTAGCGGGGACACAGACCCAGTACTTC.